This TCR beta chain was found in a study of cytomegalovirus exposure and HLA in healthy donors (dated by TCRdb to about 2017). Turning to the overall study: According to a later analysis, the 120 or so validation repertoires were produced on the same platform as the roughly 700 repertoires of the first cohort. The study aimed to test whether cataloging public T cell receptors could reveal signatures of past pathogen exposure. The study combined high-throughput TCR immunosequencing, statistical association of individual TCRs with disease status, and machine learning to predict cytomegalovirus infection status. Besides the first cohort of 666 subjects, a separate validation cohort made up of roughly 120 different subjects was used. Findings and caveats that apply to the study as a whole: In the study, about 150 TCR beta chains were listed as associated with cytomegalovirus. The authors suggested that the approach could potentially be extended to other disease states and immunological phenotypes. In vitro tests confirmed that a few of the cytomegalovirus-associated TCR beta chains recognize cytomegalovirus antigens. While some public TCRs were present in many individuals, most TCR sequences turned up only very rarely across donors. A later analysis had no HLA typing for the validation cohort, so co-occurrence there was scored across all 120 repertoires. Of the cluster scores, roughly 95% were above 0 in a later analysis, which found that TCRs clustered in the first cohort also tended to co-occur in the 95 to 150 validation repertoires. In both the original and validation cohorts, the classifier was reported to diagnose cytomegalovirus status with high specificity and sensitivity.

Receptor amplification or capture employed the immunoSEQ multiplex PCR assay. The study's own analysis went as follows. To diagnose cytomegalovirus status from the catalog of TCR beta chain sequences, a statistical classification framework was built. Here the immuneACCESS table is served through TCRdb, limited to in-frame sequences with V and J called. Missing clones are a known gap in these copies; in checked studies unresolved V genes cover under half, and the rest lacks a known reason. That table is the source of V, J and clone size, and D and trimming were worked out from the DNA. The table for this sample lists about 100,000 clones; approximately 94% of them were counted only once. Together, the top ten hold 0.65% to 0.7% of the sample. As concerns this clone: This receptor's antigen is unknown. Base qualities were left out, and no much larger clone turns up one base away.

Separate from the roughly 650-subject first cohort, the validation cohort of roughly 110 subjects was the group to which the donors belonged. Sequenced sample: PBMCs. The clonotype comes from a woman in her late teens or twenties in good health and CMV-seronegative.

The encoded CDR3 is CASSLDGEAFF. The DNA reads TGTGCCAGCAGCTTAGACGGTGAAGCTTTCTTT. In this chain, TRBV7-6 is recombined with TRBJ1-1; a confident D gene designation cannot be given. CDR1 and CDR2 (SGHVS, FNYEAQ) derive from the germline V gene. Deletion took 1 base off V and 7 bases off J, with a span of 4 bases between the germline ends. The CDR3 runs 11 residues from the cysteine to the phenylalanine. Here the CDR3 DNA is all that survives: 33 bases in frame from base 1.